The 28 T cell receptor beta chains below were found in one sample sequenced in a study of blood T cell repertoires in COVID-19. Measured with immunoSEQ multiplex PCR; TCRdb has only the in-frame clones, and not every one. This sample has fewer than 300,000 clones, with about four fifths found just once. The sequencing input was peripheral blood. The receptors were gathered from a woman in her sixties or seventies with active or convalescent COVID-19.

The CDR3 bases are TGTGCCAGCAGCACCGGGACAGGGGCGAAAGAGCAGTACTTC. It encodes CASSTGTGAKEQYF. This chain links TRBV7-3 with TRBJ2-7; 10 bases fit TRBD1. Trimming took 5 bases from V and 7 from J; bases not matched to a gene: 8. CDR1 and CDR2 (germline): SGHTA, FQGTGA. The CDR3 consists of 14 residues.

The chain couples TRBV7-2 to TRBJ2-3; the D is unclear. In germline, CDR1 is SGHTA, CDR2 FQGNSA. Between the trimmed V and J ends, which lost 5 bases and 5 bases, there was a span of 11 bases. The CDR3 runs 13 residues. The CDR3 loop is CASSPHTLDTQYF. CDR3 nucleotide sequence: TGTGCCAGCAGCCCCCACACCTTAGATACGCAGTATTTT.

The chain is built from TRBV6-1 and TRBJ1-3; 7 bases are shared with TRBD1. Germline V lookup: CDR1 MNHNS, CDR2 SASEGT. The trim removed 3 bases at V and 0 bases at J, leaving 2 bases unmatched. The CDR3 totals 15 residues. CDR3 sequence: CASSEGDSSGNTIYF. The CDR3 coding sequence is TGTGCCAGCAGTGAGGGGGACAGCTCTGGAAACACCATATATTTT.

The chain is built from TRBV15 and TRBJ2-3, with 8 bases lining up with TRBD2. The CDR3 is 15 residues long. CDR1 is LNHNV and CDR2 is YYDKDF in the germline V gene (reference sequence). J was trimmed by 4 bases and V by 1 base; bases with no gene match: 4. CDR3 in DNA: TGTGCCACCAGCAGAGGACGGGGGGGCGCAGATACGCAGTATTTT. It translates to CATSRGRGGADTQYF. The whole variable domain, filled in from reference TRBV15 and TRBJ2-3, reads DAMVIQNPRYQVTQFGKPVTLSCSQTLNHNVMYWYQQKSSQAPKLLFHYYDKDFNNEADTPDNFQSRRPNTSFCFLDIRSPGLGDTAMYLCATSRGRGGADTQYFGPGTRLTVL.

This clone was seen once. The CDR3 reads CASLTGGYGNTIYF. In nucleotides, the CDR3 is TGTGCCAGTCTGACAGGGGGGTATGGAAACACCATATATTTT. V and J are TRBV6-5 and TRBJ1-3, with TRBD1 matching over 9 bases. J lost 3 bases, V lost 9 bases, and 6 bases had no gene match. The V gene's germline CDR1 is MNHEY and CDR2 SVGAGI. The CDR3 spans 14 residues.

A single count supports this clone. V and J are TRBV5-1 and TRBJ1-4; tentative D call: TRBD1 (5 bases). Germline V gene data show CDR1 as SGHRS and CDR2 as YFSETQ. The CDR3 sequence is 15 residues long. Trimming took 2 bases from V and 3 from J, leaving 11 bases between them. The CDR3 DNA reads TGCGCCAGCAGCTTATCGGGACTATCTAATGAAAAACTGTTTTTT. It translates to CASSLSGLSNEKLFF. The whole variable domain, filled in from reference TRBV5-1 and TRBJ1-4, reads KAGVTQTPRYLIKTRGQQVTLSCSPISGHRSVSWYQQTPGQGLQFLFEYFSETQRNKGNFPGRFSGRQFSNSRSEMNVSTLELGDSALYLCASSLSGLSNEKLFFGSGTQLSVL.

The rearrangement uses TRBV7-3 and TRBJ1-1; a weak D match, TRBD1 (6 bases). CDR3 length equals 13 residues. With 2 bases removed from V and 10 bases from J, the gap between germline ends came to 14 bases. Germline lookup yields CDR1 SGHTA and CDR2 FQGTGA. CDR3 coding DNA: TGTGCCAGCAGCTTAGACAGGATGGCGTTAGCTTTCTTT. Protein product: CASSLDRMALAFF.

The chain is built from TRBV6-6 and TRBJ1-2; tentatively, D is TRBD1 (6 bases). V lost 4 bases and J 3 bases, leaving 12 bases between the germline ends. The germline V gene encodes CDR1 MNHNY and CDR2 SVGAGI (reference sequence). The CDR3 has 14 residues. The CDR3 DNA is TGTGCCAGCAGTTTCAACAGGGTGGACTATGGCTACACCTTC. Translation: CASSFNRVDYGYTF.

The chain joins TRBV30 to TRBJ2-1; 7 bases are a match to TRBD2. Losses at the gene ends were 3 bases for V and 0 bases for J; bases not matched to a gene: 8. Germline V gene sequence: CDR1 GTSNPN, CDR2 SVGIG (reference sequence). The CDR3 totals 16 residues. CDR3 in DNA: TGTGCCTGGAGGAGACTAGCCGGGAGCTCCTACAATGAGCAGTTCTTC. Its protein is CAWRRLAGSSYNEQFF. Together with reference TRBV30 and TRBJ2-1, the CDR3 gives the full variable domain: SQTIHQWPATLVQPVGSPLSLECTVEGTSNPNLYWYRQAAGRGLQLLFYSVGIGQISSEVPQNLSASRPQDRQFILSSKKLLLSDSGFYLCAWRRLAGSSYNEQFFGPGTRLTVL.

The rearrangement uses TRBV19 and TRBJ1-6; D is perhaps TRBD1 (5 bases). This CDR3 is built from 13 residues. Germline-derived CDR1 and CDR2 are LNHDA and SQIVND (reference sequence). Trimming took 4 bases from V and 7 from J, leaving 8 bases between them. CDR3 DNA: TGTGCCAGTAGTACAGGGTGGAATTCACCCCTCCACTTT. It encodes CASSTGWNSPLHF.

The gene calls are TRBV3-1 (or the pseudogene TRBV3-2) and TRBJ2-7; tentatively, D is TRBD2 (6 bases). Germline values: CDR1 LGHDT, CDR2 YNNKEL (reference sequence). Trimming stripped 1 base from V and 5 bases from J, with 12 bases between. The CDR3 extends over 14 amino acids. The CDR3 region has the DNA TGTGCCAGCAGCCAAGCGGCGGGGCTGCACGAGCAGTACTTC. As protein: CASSQAAGLHEQYF.

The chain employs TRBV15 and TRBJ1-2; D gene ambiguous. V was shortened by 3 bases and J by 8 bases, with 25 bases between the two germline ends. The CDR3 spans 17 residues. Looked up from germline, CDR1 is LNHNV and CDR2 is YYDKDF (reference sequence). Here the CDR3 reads CATSSARIEETDEGYTF. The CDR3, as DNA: TGTGCCACCAGCAGCGCACGAATAGAGGAAACCGATGAGGGCTACACCTTC. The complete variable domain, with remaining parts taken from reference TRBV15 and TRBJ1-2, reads DAMVIQNPRYQVTQFGKPVTLSCSQTLNHNVMYWYQQKSSQAPKLLFHYYDKDFNNEADTPDNFQSRRPNTSFCFLDIRSPGLGDTAMYLCATSSARIEETDEGYTFGSGTRLTVV.

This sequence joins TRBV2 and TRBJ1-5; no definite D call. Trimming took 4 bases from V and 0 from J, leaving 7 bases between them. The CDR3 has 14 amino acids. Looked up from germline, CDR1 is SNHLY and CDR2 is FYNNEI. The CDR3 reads CASSVYGSNQPQHF. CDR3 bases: TGTGCCAGCAGTGTATACGGTAGCAATCAGCCCCAGCATTTT.

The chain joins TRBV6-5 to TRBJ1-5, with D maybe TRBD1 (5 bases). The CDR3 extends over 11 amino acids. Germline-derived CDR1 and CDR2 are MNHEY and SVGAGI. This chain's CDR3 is CAGGGNQPQHF. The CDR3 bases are TGTGCTGGGGGGGGAAATCAGCCCCAGCATTTT.

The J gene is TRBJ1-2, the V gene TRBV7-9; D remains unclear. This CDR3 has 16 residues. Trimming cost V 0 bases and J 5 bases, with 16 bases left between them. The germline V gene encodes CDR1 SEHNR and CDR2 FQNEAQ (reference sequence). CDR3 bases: TGTGCCAGCAGCTTAGCCCCTCTGCCGGGGAGGTATGGCTACACCTTC. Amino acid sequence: CASSLAPLPGRYGYTF.

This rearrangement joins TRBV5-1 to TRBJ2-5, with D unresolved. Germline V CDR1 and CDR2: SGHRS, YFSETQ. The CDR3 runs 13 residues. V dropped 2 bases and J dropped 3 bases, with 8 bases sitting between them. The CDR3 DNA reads TGCGCCAGCAGCTTCCTACAGAAAGAGACCCAGTACTTC. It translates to CASSFLQKETQYF. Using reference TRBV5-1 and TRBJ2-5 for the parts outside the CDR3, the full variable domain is KAGVTQTPRYLIKTRGQQVTLSCSPISGHRSVSWYQQTPGQGLQFLFEYFSETQRNKGNFPGRFSGRQFSNSRSEMNVSTLELGDSALYLCASSFLQKETQYFGPGTRLLVL.

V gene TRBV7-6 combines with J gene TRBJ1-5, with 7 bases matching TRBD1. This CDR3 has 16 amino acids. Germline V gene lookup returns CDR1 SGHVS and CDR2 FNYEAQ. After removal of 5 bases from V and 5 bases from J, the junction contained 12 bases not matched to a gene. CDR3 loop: CASSPRWTGRDQPQHF. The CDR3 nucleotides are TGTGCCAGCAGCCCCCGTTGGACAGGACGGGATCAGCCCCAGCATTTT. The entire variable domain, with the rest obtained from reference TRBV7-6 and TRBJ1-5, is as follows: GAGVSQSPRYKVTKRGQDVALRCDPISGHVSLYWYRQALGQGPEFLTYFNYEAQQDKSGLPNDRFSAERPEGSISTLTIQRTEQRDSAMYRCASSPRWTGRDQPQHFGDGTRLSIL.

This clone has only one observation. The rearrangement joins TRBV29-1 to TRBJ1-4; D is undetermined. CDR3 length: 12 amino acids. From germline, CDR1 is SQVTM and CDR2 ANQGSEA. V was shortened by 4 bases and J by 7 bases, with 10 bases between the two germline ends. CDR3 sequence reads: CSVVSNGEKLFF. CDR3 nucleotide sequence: TGCAGCGTTGTTTCGAACGGTGAAAAACTGTTTTTT. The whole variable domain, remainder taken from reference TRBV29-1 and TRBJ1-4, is SAVISQKPSRDICQRGTSLTIQCQVDSQVTMMFWYRQQPGQSLTLIATANQGSEATYESGFVIDKFPISRPNLTFSTLTVSNMSPEDSSIYLCSVVSNGEKLFFGSGTQLSVL.

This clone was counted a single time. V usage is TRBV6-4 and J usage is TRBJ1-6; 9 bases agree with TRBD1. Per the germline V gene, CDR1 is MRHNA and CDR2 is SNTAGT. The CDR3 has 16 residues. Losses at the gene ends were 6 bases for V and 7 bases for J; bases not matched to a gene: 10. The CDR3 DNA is TGTGCCAGCAGCGATACCGGGACAGGGCAAAATTCACCCCTCCACTTT. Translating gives CASSDTGTGQNSPLHF.

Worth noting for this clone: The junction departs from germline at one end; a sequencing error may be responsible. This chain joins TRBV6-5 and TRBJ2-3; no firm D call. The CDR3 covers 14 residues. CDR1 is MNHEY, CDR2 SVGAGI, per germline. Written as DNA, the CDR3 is TGTGCCGGCAGTTTGCTTACTAGCACAGATACGCAGTATTTT. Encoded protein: CAGSLLTSTDTQYF.

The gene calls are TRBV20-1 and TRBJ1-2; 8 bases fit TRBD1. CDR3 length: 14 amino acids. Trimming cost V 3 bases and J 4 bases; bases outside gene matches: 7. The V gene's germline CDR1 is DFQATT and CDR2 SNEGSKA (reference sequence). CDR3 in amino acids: CSASQQGEFYGYTF. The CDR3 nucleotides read TGCAGTGCTAGTCAACAGGGGGAGTTCTATGGCTACACCTTC.

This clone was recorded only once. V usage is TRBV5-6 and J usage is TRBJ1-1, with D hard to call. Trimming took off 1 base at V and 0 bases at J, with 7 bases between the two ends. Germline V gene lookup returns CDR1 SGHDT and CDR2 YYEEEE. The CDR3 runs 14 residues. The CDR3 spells CASSLYGMNTEAFF. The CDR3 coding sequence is TGTGCCAGCAGCTTGTACGGGATGAACACTGAAGCTTTCTTT.

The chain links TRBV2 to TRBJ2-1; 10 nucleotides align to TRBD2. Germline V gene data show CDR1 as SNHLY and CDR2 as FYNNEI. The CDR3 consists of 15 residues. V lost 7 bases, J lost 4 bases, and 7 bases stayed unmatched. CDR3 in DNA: TGTGCCAGCACACCGCCTAGCGGGGGTTACAATGAGCAGTTCTTC. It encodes CASTPPSGGYNEQFF.

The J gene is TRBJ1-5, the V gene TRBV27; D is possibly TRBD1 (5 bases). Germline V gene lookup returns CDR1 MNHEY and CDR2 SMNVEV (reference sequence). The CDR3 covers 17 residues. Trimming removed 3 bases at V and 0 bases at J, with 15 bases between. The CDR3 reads CASSFLDRLYSNQPQHF. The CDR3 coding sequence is TGTGCCAGCAGTTTCCTAGACAGATTATATAGCAATCAGCCCCAGCATTTT.

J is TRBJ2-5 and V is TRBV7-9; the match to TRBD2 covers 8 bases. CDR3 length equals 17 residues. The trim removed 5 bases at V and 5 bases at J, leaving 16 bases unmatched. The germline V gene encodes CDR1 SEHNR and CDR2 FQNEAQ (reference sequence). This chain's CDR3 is CASSPRGAGGMVETQYF. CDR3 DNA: TGTGCCAGCAGCCCGAGAGGCGCGGGGGGCATGGTTGAGACCCAGTACTTC. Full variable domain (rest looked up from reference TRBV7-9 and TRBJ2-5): DTGVSQNPRHKITKRGQNVTFRCDPISEHNRLYWYRQTLGQGPEFLTYFQNEAQLEKSRLLSDRFSAERPKGSFSTLEIQRTEQGDSAMYLCASSPRGAGGMVETQYFGPGTRLLVL.

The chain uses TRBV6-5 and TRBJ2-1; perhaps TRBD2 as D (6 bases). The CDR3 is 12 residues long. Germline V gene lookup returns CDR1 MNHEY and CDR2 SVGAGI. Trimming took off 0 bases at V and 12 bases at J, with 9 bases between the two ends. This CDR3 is CASSYSIGRQFF. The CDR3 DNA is TGTGCCAGCAGTTACTCGATCGGGAGGCAGTTCTTC.

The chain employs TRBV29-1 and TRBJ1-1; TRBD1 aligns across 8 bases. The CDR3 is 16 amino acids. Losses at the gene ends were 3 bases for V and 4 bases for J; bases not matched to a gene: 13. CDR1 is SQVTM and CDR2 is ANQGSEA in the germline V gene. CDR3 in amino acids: CSVERQGAFLGTEAFF. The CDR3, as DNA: TGCAGCGTTGAGCGTCAGGGGGCGTTCCTGGGCACTGAAGCTTTCTTT.

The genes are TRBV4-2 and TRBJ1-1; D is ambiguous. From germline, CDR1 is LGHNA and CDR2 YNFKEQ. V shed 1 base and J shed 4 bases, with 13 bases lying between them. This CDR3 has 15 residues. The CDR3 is CASSQVLREGTEAFF. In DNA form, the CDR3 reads TGTGCCAGCAGCCAAGTACTCCGGGAGGGCACTGAAGCTTTCTTT.